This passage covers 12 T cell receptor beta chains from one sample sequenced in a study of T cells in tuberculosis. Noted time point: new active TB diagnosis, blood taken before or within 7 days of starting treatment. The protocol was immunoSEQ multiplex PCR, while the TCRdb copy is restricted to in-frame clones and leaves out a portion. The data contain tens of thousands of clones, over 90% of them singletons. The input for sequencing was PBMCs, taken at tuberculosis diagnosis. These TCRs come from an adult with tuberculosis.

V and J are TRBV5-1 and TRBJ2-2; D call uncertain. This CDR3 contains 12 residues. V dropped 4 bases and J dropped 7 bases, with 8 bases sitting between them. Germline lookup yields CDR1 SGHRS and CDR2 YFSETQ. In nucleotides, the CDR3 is TGCGCCAGCAGCCGGGTGGGCGGGGAGCTGTTTTTT. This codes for CASSRVGGELFF.

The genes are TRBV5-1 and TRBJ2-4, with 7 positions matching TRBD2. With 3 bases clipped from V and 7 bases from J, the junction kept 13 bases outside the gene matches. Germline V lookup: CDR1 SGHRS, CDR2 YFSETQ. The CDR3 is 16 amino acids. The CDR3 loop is CASSWGRGEGSNIQYF. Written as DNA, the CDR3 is TGCGCCAGCAGCTGGGGCCGCGGGGAGGGTAGTAACATTCAGTACTTC.

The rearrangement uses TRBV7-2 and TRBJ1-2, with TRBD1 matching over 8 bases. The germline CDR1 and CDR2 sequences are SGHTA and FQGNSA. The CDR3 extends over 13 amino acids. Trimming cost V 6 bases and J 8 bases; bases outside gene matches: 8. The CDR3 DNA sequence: TGTGCCAGCAGAACGAGGACAGGGAGCGGCTACACCTTC. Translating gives CASRTRTGSGYTF.

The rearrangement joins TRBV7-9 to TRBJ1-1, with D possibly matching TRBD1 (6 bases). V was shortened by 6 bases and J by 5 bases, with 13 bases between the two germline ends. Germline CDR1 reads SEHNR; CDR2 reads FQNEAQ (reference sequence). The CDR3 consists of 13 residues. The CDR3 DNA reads TGTGCCAGCAGTAGAACAGGGAGTACTGAAGCTTTCTTT. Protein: CASSRTGSTEAFF.

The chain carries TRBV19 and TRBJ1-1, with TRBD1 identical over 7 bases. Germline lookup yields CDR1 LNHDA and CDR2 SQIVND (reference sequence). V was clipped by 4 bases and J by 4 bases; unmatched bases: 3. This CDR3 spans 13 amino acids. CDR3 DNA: TGTGCCAGTAGTACAGGGGGGAGCACTGAAGCTTTCTTT. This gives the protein CASSTGGSTEAFF.

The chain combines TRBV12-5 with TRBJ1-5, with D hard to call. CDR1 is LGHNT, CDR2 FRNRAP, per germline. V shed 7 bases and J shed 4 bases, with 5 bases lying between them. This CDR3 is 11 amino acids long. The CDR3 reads CASALNQPQHF. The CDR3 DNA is TGTGCTAGTGCCCTAAATCAGCCCCAGCATTTT.

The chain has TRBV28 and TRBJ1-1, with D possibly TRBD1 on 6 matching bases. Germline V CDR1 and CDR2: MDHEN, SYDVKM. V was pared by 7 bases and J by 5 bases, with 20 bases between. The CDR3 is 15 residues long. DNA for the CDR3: TGTGCCAGCACCATTGGTTACACAGGGAGAACTGAAGCTTTCTTT. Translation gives CASTIGYTGRTEAFF.

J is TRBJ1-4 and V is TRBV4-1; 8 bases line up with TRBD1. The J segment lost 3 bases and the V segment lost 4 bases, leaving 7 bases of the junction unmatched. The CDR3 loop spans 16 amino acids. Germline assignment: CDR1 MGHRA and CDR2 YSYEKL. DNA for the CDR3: TGCGCCAGCAGCCTCGGACAGGGAGGTTCTAATGAAAAACTGTTTTTT. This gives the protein CASSLGQGGSNEKLFF.

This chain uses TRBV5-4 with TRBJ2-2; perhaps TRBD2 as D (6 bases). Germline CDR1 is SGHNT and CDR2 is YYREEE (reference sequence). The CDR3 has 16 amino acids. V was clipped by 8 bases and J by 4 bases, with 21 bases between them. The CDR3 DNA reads TGTGCCAGTAGTTCCGCGGGGCCCCGAGGCACCGGGGAGCTGTTTTTT. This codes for CASSSAGPRGTGELFF.

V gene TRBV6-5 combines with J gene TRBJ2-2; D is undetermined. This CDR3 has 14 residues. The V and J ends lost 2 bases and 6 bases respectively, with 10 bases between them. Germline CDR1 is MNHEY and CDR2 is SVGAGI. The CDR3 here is CASSYLVSPGELFF. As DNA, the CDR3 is TGTGCCAGCAGTTACCTCGTTTCTCCCGGGGAGCTGTTTTTT.

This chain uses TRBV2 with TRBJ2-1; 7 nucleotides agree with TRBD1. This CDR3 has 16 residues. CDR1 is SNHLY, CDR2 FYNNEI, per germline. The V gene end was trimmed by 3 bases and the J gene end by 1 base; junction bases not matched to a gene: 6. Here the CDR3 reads CASSDATGLSYNEQFF. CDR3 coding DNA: TGTGCCAGCAGTGACGCGACAGGGCTTTCCTACAATGAGCAGTTCTTC. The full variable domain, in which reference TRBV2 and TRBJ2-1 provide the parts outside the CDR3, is EPEVTQTPSHQVTQMGQEVILRCVPISNHLYFYWYRQILGQKVEFLVSFYNNEISEKSEIFDDQFSVERPDGSNFTLKIRSTKLEDSAMYFCASSDATGLSYNEQFFGPGTRLTVL.

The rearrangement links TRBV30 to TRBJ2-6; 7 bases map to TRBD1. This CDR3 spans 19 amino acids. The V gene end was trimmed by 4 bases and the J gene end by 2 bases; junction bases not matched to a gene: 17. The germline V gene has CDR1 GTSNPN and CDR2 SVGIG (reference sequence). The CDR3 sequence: CAWKPTGTVNWAGANVLTF. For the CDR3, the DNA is TGTGCCTGGAAGCCCACCGGGACAGTTAATTGGGCTGGGGCCAACGTCCTGACTTTC.